The 15 T cell receptor beta chains below all came from one sample that was sequenced in a study of siplizumab effects on memory and regulatory T cells. Assay used: immunoSEQ multiplex PCR; TCRdb lists only in-frame clones, some missing. The sample contains about 110,000 clones, roughly 94% of which appear only once. Sequenced: Tregs sorted from blood. Receptor source: a human donor in good health.

The rearrangement links TRBV10-3 to TRBJ2-1; 9 bases line up with TRBD1. This CDR3 has 17 amino acids. Germline trimming cut 4 bases from V and 3 bases from J; bases unmatched to any gene: 10. Germline lookup yields CDR1 ENHRY and CDR2 SYGVKD. The CDR3 spells CAISGGPGQGNYNEQFF. The CDR3, as DNA: TGTGCCATCAGTGGGGGGCCGGGACAGGGCAACTACAATGAGCAGTTCTTC.

This clone was seen once. The chain employs TRBV19 and TRBJ1-2; no clear D. Germline values: CDR1 LNHDA, CDR2 SQIVND (reference sequence). Trimming removed 2 bases at V and 7 bases at J, with 17 bases between. The CDR3 is 15 residues long. The CDR3 is CASSITFSKSFGYTF. CDR3 coding DNA: TGTGCCAGTAGTATAACCTTTTCTAAATCCTTTGGCTACACCTTC.

The V gene is TRBV27, the J gene TRBJ1-2, with a tentative D call TRBD1 (6 bases). The CDR3 covers 15 residues. Trimming shortened V by 0 bases and J by 6 bases, and 14 bases separated the two germline ends. CDR1 MNHEY and CDR2 SMNVEV come from the germline V gene (reference sequence). CDR3 loop: CASSLSGGAWHGYTF. The CDR3 coding sequence is TGTGCCAGCAGTTTATCGGGGGGCGCTTGGCATGGCTACACCTTC.

The chain employs TRBV18 and TRBJ2-5; D not resolved. V lost 6 bases, J lost 2 bases, and 10 bases lay in between. There are 13 residues in the CDR3. Germline values: CDR1 KGHSH, CDR2 LQKENI. In DNA, the CDR3 is TGTGCCAGCTCTCAGCGCCAGCAAGAGACCCAGTACTTC. Protein: CASSQRQQETQYF.

The rearrangement joins TRBV27 to TRBJ1-2; D may be TRBD1 (5 bases). Germline values: CDR1 MNHEY, CDR2 SMNVEV (reference sequence). This CDR3 is 14 amino acids long. V shed 5 bases and J shed 8 bases, with 18 bases lying between them. DNA for the CDR3: TGTGCCAGCAGTCCCCAGGGACCACTACCCGGCTACACCTTC. The encoded protein is CASSPQGPLPGYTF.

J is TRBJ1-1 and V is TRBV5-1; D is possibly TRBD1 (5 bases). CDR3 length: 12 residues. Trimming took off 6 bases at V and 6 bases at J, with 12 bases between the two ends. Germline V gene data show CDR1 as SGHRS and CDR2 as YFSETQ. The CDR3 region is CASTEWGAEAFF. In nucleotides, the CDR3 is TGCGCCAGCACTGAGTGGGGGGCTGAAGCTTTCTTT. The full variable domain, completed using reference TRBV5-1 and TRBJ1-1, is KAGVTQTPRYLIKTRGQQVTLSCSPISGHRSVSWYQQTPGQGLQFLFEYFSETQRNKGNFPGRFSGRQFSNSRSEMNVSTLELGDSALYLCASTEWGAEAFFGQGTRLTVV.

The chain carries TRBV29-1 and TRBJ1-2, with D unclear. Per the germline V gene, CDR1 is SQVTM and CDR2 is ANQGSEA. There are 9 residues in the CDR3. V lost 4 bases to trimming and J lost 7 bases, with 4 bases between them. CDR3 in DNA: TGCAGCGTTGCTCCTGGCTACACCTTC. Amino acid sequence: CSVAPGYTF.

The J gene is TRBJ2-7, the V gene TRBV10-3, with 13 bases fitting TRBD2. Trimming at V came to 10 bases and at J to 4 bases, leaving 7 bases not matched to a gene. Germline values: CDR1 ENHRY, CDR2 SYGVKD. The CDR3 consists of 14 residues. The CDR3 DNA follows: TGTGCCACAGCCAAGACTAGCGGGAGGTACGAGCAGTACTTC. Encoded protein: CATAKTSGRYEQYF.

This chain links TRBV6-5 with TRBJ2-7; possible D gene TRBD1, 5 bases. The CDR3 runs to 13 residues. Trimming removed 10 bases from V and 2 bases from J, with 15 bases in between. The germline gives CDR1 MNHEY, CDR2 SVGAGI. DNA for the CDR3: TGTGCCACCTCACAGGTCAAACCCTACGAGCAGTACTTC. Protein product: CATSQVKPYEQYF.

The chain uses TRBV7-9 and TRBJ1-2; 10 nucleotides line up with TRBD1. CDR3 length: 16 amino acids. Trimming cost V 1 base and J 4 bases; bases outside gene matches: 6. The germline V gene has CDR1 SEHNR and CDR2 FQNEAQ (reference sequence). The CDR3 DNA sequence: TGTGCCAGCAGCTTAGGGGGACAGGGGAAAAGCTATGGCTACACCTTC. Translated: CASSLGGQGKSYGYTF. The entire variable domain, with the rest obtained from reference TRBV7-9 and TRBJ1-2, is as follows: DTGVSQNPRHKITKRGQNVTFRCDPISEHNRLYWYRQTLGQGPEFLTYFQNEAQLEKSRLLSDRFSAERPKGSFSTLEIQRTEQGDSAMYLCASSLGGQGKSYGYTFGSGTRLTVV.

This chain connects TRBV14 to TRBJ2-7; unclear D gene. Germline V CDR1 and CDR2: SGHDN, FVKESK. This CDR3 is 15 amino acids long. V lost 2 bases to trimming and J lost 6 bases, with 17 bases between them. The CDR3 DNA reads as TGTGCCAGCAGCCAAAGAAGATTCCCTAAGGGCGAGCAGTACTTC. This encodes CASSQRRFPKGEQYF.

The chain employs TRBV10-3 and TRBJ2-3; no clear D gene. This CDR3 is built from 12 residues. CDR1 is ENHRY, CDR2 SYGVKD, per germline. The V end lost 6 bases, the J end lost 4 bases, and 8 bases lay between the germline ends. The CDR3 sequence is CAIRVGPDTQYF. CDR3 DNA sequence: TGTGCCATCAGGGTCGGACCAGATACGCAGTATTTT.

This sequence joins TRBV4-1 and TRBJ1-4, with 7 bases lining up with TRBD1. Germline V gene lookup returns CDR1 MGHRA and CDR2 YSYEKL. The CDR3 totals 22 residues. Trimming took 1 base from V and 2 from J; bases not matched to a gene: 22. The chain's CDR3 is CASSQVRQGQEGWSSTNEKLFF. DNA for the CDR3: TGCGCCAGCAGCCAAGTCCGCCAAGGACAGGAAGGATGGAGTTCTACTAATGAAAAACTGTTTTTT.

V and J are TRBV11-3 and TRBJ2-3, with 7 positions matching TRBD2. CDR1 and CDR2 from the germline V gene are SGHNT and YENEEA. Trimming at V came to 4 bases and at J to 6 bases, leaving 13 bases not matched to a gene. This CDR3 has 16 amino acids. Here the CDR3 DNA reads TGTGCCAGCAGCTCAGCCACTAGCGACCGTTTCGATACGCAGTATTTT. Translation gives CASSSATSDRFDTQYF.

CDR3 sequence: CASSLGRGQVYGYTF. CDR3 bases: TGTGCCAGCAGTTTAGGCAGGGGGCAGGTCTATGGCTACACCTTC. V usage is TRBV28 and J usage is TRBJ1-2; 8 positions match TRBD1. The CDR3 is 15 residues long. The V gene's germline CDR1 is MDHEN and CDR2 SYDVKM. V shed 2 bases and J 4 bases; nucleotides not matched to a gene: 6.